These T cell receptor beta chains were read from a single sample in a study of T cell changes during pregnancy in multiple sclerosis. Here immunoSEQ multiplex PCR was the method, and the copy in TCRdb shows in-frame clones only, minus some. The sample has around 60,000 clones, nearly 90% seen once. Sequenced material: peripheral blood, taken in the first trimester of pregnancy. These receptors came from a female donor with multiple sclerosis, enrolled in a pregnancy study. CDR3s include the opening cysteine and the closing phenylalanine or tryptophan. D genes are given only for firm matches. Not every row has a clone size; where given, it reads once, few, many or a size class.

V: TRBV5-4; size: NA; J: TRBJ2-7; D: NA; length: 17; CDR3: CASTENPPGGPPYEQYF; DNA: TGTGCCAGCACCGAAAACCCTCCCGGGGGGCCCCCCTACGAGCAGTACTTC
V: TRBV27; size: NA; J: TRBJ2-3; D: NA; length: 14; CDR3: CASSSRGAVDTQYF; DNA: TGTGCCAGCTCCAGTCGCGGAGCAGTAGATACGCAGTATTTT
V: TRBV6-1; size: NA; J: TRBJ1-4; D: NA; length: 14; CDR3: CASSEATPNEKLFF; DNA: TGTGCCAGCAGTGAAGCTACACCTAATGAAAAACTGTTTTTT
V: TRBV4-3; size: NA; J: TRBJ2-2; D: TRBD2; length: 15; CDR3: CASSRRGGQVGELFF; DNA: TGCGCCAGCAGCCGTCGGGGGGGGCAGGTCGGGGAGCTGTTTTTT
V: TRBV6-4; size: NA; J: TRBJ2-1; D: TRBD2; length: 13; CDR3: CASSDASGIEQFF; DNA: TGTGCCAGCAGTGACGCTAGCGGGATTGAGCAGTTCTTC
V: TRBV5-1; size: few; J: TRBJ1-2; D: NA; length: 11; CDR3: CASSLDGTNTF; DNA: TGCGCCAGCAGCTTGGACGGGACAAACACCTTC
V: TRBV5-1; size: NA; J: TRBJ2-2; D: TRBD1; length: 14; CDR3: CASSLSTGAGELFF; DNA: TGCGCCAGCAGCTTATCGACAGGGGCCGGGGAGCTGTTTTTT
V: TRBV4-1; size: NA; J: TRBJ2-3; D: NA; length: 14; CDR3: CASSPNLGTDTQYF; DNA: TGCGCCAGCAGCCCTAATTTGGGCACAGATACGCAGTATTTT
V: TRBV5-1; size: NA; J: TRBJ1-1; D: TRBD1; length: 16; CDR3: CASSFTGTGPNTEAFF; DNA: TGCGCCAGCAGCTTCACCGGGACAGGCCCGAACACTGAAGCTTTCTTT
V: TRBV5-1; size: NA; J: TRBJ2-5; D: TRBD2; length: 17; CDR3: CASSLGSSGRRGETQYF; DNA: TGCGCCAGCAGCTTGGGGTCTAGCGGGAGGCGAGGAGAGACCCAGTACTTC
V: TRBV27; size: NA; J: TRBJ2-5; D: NA; length: 11; CDR3: CASSSSGTQYF; DNA: TGTGCCAGCAGCTCCTCGGGGACCCAGTACTTC
V: TRBV18; size: NA; J: TRBJ2-7; D: TRBD1; length: 16; CDR3: CASSMILQGPLGEQYF; DNA: TGTGCCAGCTCCATGATACTACAGGGGCCCTTAGGGGAGCAGTACTTC
V: TRBV28; size: few; J: TRBJ1-2; D: TRBD1; length: 15; CDR3: CASSFGTGGDYGYTF; DNA: TGTGCCAGCAGTTTCGGGACAGGGGGCGACTATGGCTACACCTTC
V: TRBV18; size: NA; J: TRBJ1-1; D: NA; length: 15; CDR3: CASSPQRGAETEAFF; DNA: TGTGCCAGCTCACCTCAAAGGGGCGCAGAAACTGAAGCTTTCTTT
V: TRBV29-1; size: few; J: TRBJ2-1; D: TRBD1; length: 13; CDR3: CSVGTGGYNEQFF; DNA: TGCAGCGTTGGGACAGGGGGCTACAATGAGCAGTTCTTC
V: TRBV7-2; size: few; J: TRBJ2-7; D: TRBD1; length: 15; CDR3: CASSLVDRGPYEQYF; DNA: TGTGCCAGCAGCTTAGTGGACAGGGGACCCTACGAGCAGTACTTC
V: TRBV4-2; size: NA; J: TRBJ1-5; D: TRBD1; length: 15; CDR3: CASSPWTGGRQPQHF; DNA: TGTGCCAGCAGCCCCTGGACAGGGGGCAGACAGCCCCAGCATTTT
V: TRBV30; size: NA; J: TRBJ2-5; D: NA; length: 16; CDR3: CAWSDGVAITQETQYF; DNA: TGTGCCTGGAGTGATGGGGTAGCGATTACCCAAGAGACCCAGTACTTC
V: TRBV6-5; size: NA; J: TRBJ1-1; D: TRBD1; length: 15; CDR3: CASSWGDRGDTEAFF; DNA: TGTGCCAGCAGTTGGGGCGACAGGGGAGACACTGAAGCTTTCTTT
V: TRBV27; size: NA; J: TRBJ1-1; D: NA; length: 15; CDR3: CASSARSDSLTEAFF; DNA: TGTGCCAGCAGTGCCCGATCCGACAGCCTCACTGAAGCTTTCTTT
V: TRBV5-1; size: once; J: TRBJ2-7; D: TRBD1; length: 14; CDR3: CASSLGTGYDEQYF; DNA: TGCGCCAGCAGCTTAGGGACAGGGTACGACGAGCAGTACTTC
V: TRBV7-8; size: NA; J: TRBJ2-7; D: TRBD2; length: 15; CDR3: CASSLGTSNWYEQYF; DNA: TGTGCCAGCAGCTTAGGGACTAGTAACTGGTACGAGCAGTACTTC
V: TRBV19; size: NA; J: TRBJ2-7; D: TRBD1; length: 17; CDR3: CASSPTNAGTGVGEQYF; DNA: TGTGCCAGTAGCCCTACCAACGCCGGGACAGGGGTTGGCGAGCAGTACTTC
V: TRBV2; size: NA; J: TRBJ2-3; D: TRBD1; length: 14; CDR3: CASSWDRGTDTQYF; DNA: TGTGCCAGCAGTTGGGACAGGGGAACAGATACGCAGTATTTT
V: TRBV4-1; size: NA; J: TRBJ1-1; D: NA; length: 13; CDR3: CASSLKQNTEAFF; DNA: TGCGCCAGCAGCCTGAAACAGAACACTGAAGCTTTCTTT
V: TRBV7-6; size: NA; J: TRBJ1-2; D: NA; length: 15; CDR3: CASSLLQGGVIGYTF; DNA: TGTGCCAGCAGCTTACTACAGGGTGGAGTGATTGGCTACACCTTC
V: TRBV5-1; size: NA; J: TRBJ2-1; D: NA; length: 12; CDR3: CASSFEVGEQFF; DNA: TGCGCCAGCAGCTTCGAAGTCGGTGAGCAGTTCTTC
V: TRBV29-1; size: once; J: TRBJ1-1; D: NA; length: 13; CDR3: CSVDLGPNTEAFF; DNA: TGCAGCGTTGACTTGGGGCCGAACACTGAAGCTTTCTTT
V: TRBV10-3; size: once; J: TRBJ2-7; D: TRBD2; length: 14; CDR3: CAIQVLAGGREQYF; DNA: TGTGCCATCCAAGTACTAGCGGGAGGGCGGGAGCAGTACTTC
V: TRBV11-3; size: NA; J: TRBJ2-3; D: NA; length: 15; CDR3: CASSLRQSPTDTQYF; DNA: TGTGCCAGCAGCCTAAGACAATCCCCCACAGATACGCAGTATTTT
V: TRBV5-1; size: NA; J: TRBJ2-1; D: NA; length: 15; CDR3: CASSWGETTLNEQFF; DNA: TGCGCCAGCAGCTGGGGGGAGACTACTCTCAATGAGCAGTTCTTC
V: TRBV6-1; size: NA; J: TRBJ2-6; D: NA; length: 16; CDR3: CASSESQGIGANVLTF; DNA: TGTGCCAGCAGTGAATCTCAGGGGATCGGGGCCAACGTCCTGACTTTC
V: TRBV28; size: NA; J: TRBJ2-5; D: NA; length: 15; CDR3: CASSLALGGQETQYF; DNA: TGTGCCAGCAGTTTGGCCCTAGGTGGGCAAGAGACCCAGTACTTC
V: TRBV13; size: NA; J: TRBJ2-3; D: TRBD2; length: 17; CDR3: CASSRLAGGQLSDTQYF; DNA: TGTGCCAGCAGCCGCCTAGCGGGAGGCCAACTTTCAGATACGCAGTATTTT
V: TRBV11-3; size: NA; J: TRBJ2-3; D: NA; length: 15; CDR3: CASSSRGGTTDTQYF; DNA: TGTGCCAGCAGCTCGAGAGGCGGTACTACAGATACGCAGTATTTT
V: TRBV18; size: NA; J: TRBJ2-3; D: TRBD2; length: 15; CDR3: CASSPWREATDTQYF; DNA: TGTGCCAGCTCACCTTGGCGGGAGGCCACAGATACGCAGTATTTT
V: TRBV7-3; size: NA; J: TRBJ2-2; D: NA; length: 12; CDR3: CASSLRTGELFF; DNA: TGTGCCAGCAGCTTACGCACCGGGGAGCTGTTTTTT
V: TRBV11-1; size: NA; J: TRBJ2-5; D: NA; length: 14; CDR3: CASSLVGGEETQYF; DNA: TGTGCCAGCAGCTTAGTAGGGGGGGAAGAGACCCAGTACTTC
V: TRBV9; size: NA; J: TRBJ2-3; D: NA; length: 14; CDR3: CASSVVPTWDTQYF; DNA: TGTGCCAGCAGCGTAGTCCCGACTTGGGATACGCAGTATTTT
V: TRBV12-5; size: NA; J: TRBJ2-1; D: TRBD2; length: 17; CDR3: CASGYPSGRGIYNEQFF; DNA: TGTGCTAGTGGTTACCCTAGCGGGAGAGGAATCTACAATGAGCAGTTCTTC
V: TRBV7-9; size: NA; J: TRBJ2-1; D: TRBD2; length: 19; CDR3: CASRGELAEPTGTYNEQFF; DNA: TGTGCCAGCAGGGGAGAACTAGCGGAACCTACAGGGACCTACAATGAGCAGTTCTTC
V: TRBV27; size: NA; J: TRBJ2-7; D: TRBD1; length: 15; CDR3: CASSAGTGCTREQYF; DNA: TGTGCCAGCAGTGCCGGGACAGGGTGCACCAGGGAGCAGTACTTC
V: TRBV7-3; size: NA; J: TRBJ2-1; D: NA; length: 14; CDR3: CASSLNQNSNEQFF; DNA: TGTGCCAGCAGCTTAAACCAGAACAGCAATGAGCAGTTCTTC
V: TRBV19; size: NA; J: TRBJ2-1; D: TRBD1; length: 14; CDR3: CASSIPGQGNEQFF; DNA: TGTGCCAGTAGTATTCCGGGACAGGGGAATGAGCAGTTCTTC
V: TRBV29-1; size: NA; J: TRBJ2-1; D: NA; length: 12; CDR3: CSVGRSGNEQFF; DNA: TGCAGCGTTGGGAGGTCAGGCAATGAGCAGTTCTTC
V: TRBV28; size: NA; J: TRBJ2-7; D: TRBD2; length: 18; CDR3: CASSSRSWGTSVAYEQYF; DNA: TGTGCCAGCAGTTCCCGTTCCTGGGGGACTAGCGTGGCCTACGAGCAGTACTTC
V: TRBV10-2; size: NA; J: TRBJ2-4; D: NA; length: 11; CDR3: CATRAKNIQYF; DNA: TGCGCCACCCGAGCCAAAAACATTCAGTACTTC
V: TRBV9; size: NA; J: TRBJ2-5; D: NA; length: 13; CDR3: CASSGPPTAAQYF; DNA: TGTGCCAGCAGCGGACCCCCCACGGCGGCCCAGTACTTC
V: TRBV5-5; size: NA; J: TRBJ1-2; D: NA; length: 14; CDR3: CASSDIPGFAGYTF; DNA: TGTGCCAGCAGCGACATCCCAGGGTTTGCGGGCTACACCTTC